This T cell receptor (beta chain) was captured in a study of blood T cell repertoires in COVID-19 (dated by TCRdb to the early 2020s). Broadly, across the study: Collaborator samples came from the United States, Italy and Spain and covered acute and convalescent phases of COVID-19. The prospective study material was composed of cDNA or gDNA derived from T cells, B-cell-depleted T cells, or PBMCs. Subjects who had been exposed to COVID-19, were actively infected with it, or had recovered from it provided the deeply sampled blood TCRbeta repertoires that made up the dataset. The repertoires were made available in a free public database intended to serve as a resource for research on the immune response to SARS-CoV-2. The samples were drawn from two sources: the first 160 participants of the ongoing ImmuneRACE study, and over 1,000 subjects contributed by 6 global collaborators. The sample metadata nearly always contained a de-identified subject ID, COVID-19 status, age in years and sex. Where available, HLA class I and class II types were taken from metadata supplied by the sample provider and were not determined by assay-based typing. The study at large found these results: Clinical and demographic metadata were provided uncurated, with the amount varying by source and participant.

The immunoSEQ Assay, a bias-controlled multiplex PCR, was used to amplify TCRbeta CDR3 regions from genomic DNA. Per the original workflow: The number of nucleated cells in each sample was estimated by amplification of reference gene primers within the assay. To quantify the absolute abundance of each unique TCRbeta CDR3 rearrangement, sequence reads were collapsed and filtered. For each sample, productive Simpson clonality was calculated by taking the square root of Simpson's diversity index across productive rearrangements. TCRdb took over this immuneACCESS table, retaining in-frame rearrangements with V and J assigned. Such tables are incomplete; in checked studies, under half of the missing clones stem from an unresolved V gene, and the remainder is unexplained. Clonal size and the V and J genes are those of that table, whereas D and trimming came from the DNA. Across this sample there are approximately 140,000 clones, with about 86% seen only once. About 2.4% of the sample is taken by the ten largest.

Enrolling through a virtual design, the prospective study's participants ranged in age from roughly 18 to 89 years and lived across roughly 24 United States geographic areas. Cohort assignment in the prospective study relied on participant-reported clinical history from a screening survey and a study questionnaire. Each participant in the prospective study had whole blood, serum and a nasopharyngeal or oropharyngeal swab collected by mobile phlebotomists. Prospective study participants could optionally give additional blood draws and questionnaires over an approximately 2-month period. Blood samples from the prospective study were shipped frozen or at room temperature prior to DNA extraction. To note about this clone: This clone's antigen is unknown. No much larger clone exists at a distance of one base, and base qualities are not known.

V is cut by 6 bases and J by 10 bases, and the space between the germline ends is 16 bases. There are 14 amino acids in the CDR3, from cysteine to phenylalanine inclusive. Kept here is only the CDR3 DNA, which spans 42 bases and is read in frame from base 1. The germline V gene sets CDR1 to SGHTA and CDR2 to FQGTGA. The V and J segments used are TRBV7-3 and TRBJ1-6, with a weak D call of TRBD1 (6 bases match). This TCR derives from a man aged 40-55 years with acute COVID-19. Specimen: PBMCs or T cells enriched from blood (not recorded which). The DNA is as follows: TGTGCCAGCAGTCCAAGGGGGGGGAGATCACCCCTCCACTTT. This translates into CASSPRGGRSPLHF.